The clone carrying this T cell receptor beta chain was recorded a few times. No antigen is known for it. Sample-barcoded 5' priming and a J-beta primer mix drove a second PCR of roughly 7 to 11 cycles. There were at least 2.5 million CDR3-containing paired-end reads obtained from each sample. MiXCR, run by TCRdb on the 5' RACE reads, gives a single entry per CDR3 protein. The table lists about 930,000 distinct CDR3 sequences, just under 30% of them singletons. Extraction of total RNA produced a minimum of 5 micrograms from each sample. This sample was included in a study of blood T cells in healthy people across ages. Study findings and constraints: Diversity estimated from one million T cells was considered an underestimate. It was not known whether donors were CMV positive (a possible confounder of expanded clonotype changes).

Germline V CDR1 and CDR2: SEHNR, FQNEAQ (reference sequence). V trimming: 5 bases; J trimming: 13 bases; junction bases outside the gene matches: 14. The CDR3 covers 15 residues. These same data were also listed under a study on T cells of mothers and their children.

This receptor was taken from a woman between 40 and 50 years old in good health. Sequences were obtained from blood. The chain carries TRBV7-9 and TRBJ1-2; 12 positions match TRBD1. The CDR3 DNA is TGTGCCAGCAGCATGGGACAGGGGGCGGATATGTTTGGCACCTTC. Translation gives CASSMGQGADMFGTF.